The clone carrying this TCR beta chain was detected only once. Produced via immunoSEQ multiplex PCR; TCRdb's table is partial and in-frame only. Here the sample spans roughly 140,000 clones, 80% to 90% being singletons. The V gene end was trimmed by 4 bases and the J gene end by 3 bases; junction bases not matched to a gene: 4. This CDR3 is built from 14 residues. Germline V gene sequence: CDR1 MNHEY, CDR2 SVGAGI. The entry originates in a study of blood T cell repertoires in COVID-19. The V call is TRBV6-5, the J call TRBJ2-3; the match to TRBD1 covers 7 bases. Sequences were obtained from peripheral blood. This TCR was sampled from a man between 65 and 79 years old with acute or convalescent COVID-19. The CDR3 nucleotides are TGTGCCAGCAGTTCACGACAGGGAACAGATACGCAGTATTTT. This translates into CASSSRQGTDTQYF.